These T cell receptor beta chains were read from a single sample in a study of blood T cell repertoires in COVID-19. The data were produced by immunoSEQ multiplex PCR, yet TCRdb's version contains in-frame clones alone and is incomplete. Counted here are about 120,000 clones, approximately 87% occurring once; the ten biggest clones make up approximately 2.3%. Specimen: peripheral blood. Every receptor here comes from a man aged 25-45 years with acute or convalescent COVID-19. Each CDR3 is given with its conserved first and last residue. A D gene is named only where the DNA matches it firmly. The size field is filled for only some rows; it gives once, few, many or a size class.

V	D	J	size	CDR3	DNA
TRBV12-3/TRBV12-4	.	TRBJ1-6	.	CASSGTYNSPLHF	TGTGCCAGCAGCGGTACTTATAATTCACCCCTCCACTTT
TRBV7-9	.	TRBJ1-2	few	CASSLSEQAYGYTF	TGTGCCAGCAGCTTGAGTGAACAGGCCTATGGCTACACCTTC
TRBV5-1	.	TRBJ1-6	.	CASSLDQGRETPLHF	TGCGCCAGCAGCTTGGATCAGGGGAGGGAGACACCCCTCCACTTT
TRBV30	TRBD1	TRBJ1-1	.	CAWSLPRGLNTEAFF	TGTGCCTGGAGCTTACCCAGGGGGCTGAACACTGAAGCTTTCTTT
TRBV2	.	TRBJ1-1	.	CASRPERDTEAFF	TGTGCCAGCAGGCCGGAGAGAGACACTGAAGCTTTCTTT
TRBV6-5	TRBD1	TRBJ1-6	.	CASSYTRTGSNSPLHF	TGTGCCAGCAGTTACACGCGGACAGGGAGTAATTCACCCCTCCACTTT
TRBV6-1	.	TRBJ2-6	.	CASSEGQSGANVLTF	TGTGCCAGCAGTGAAGGGCAGTCTGGGGCCAACGTCCTGACTTTC
TRBV29-1	TRBD1	TRBJ1-2	.	CSVEGDSTKGGYTF	TGCAGCGTTGAAGGGGACAGCACTAAGGGTGGCTACACCTTC
TRBV11-1	TRBD1	TRBJ2-3	.	CASRGTGDQDTQYF	TGTGCCAGCAGAGGGACAGGGGATCAAGATACGCAGTATTTT
TRBV5-4	.	TRBJ1-2	.	CASSLAQNYGYTF	TGTGCCAGCAGCTTGGCCCAAAACTATGGCTACACCTTC
TRBV5-4	TRBD1	TRBJ2-7	.	CASSLGLSGQAYEQYF	TGTGCCAGCAGCTTGGGGTTATCGGGACAGGCCTACGAGCAGTACTTC
TRBV7-6	.	TRBJ2-1	.	CASSLVAASSYNEQFF	TGTGCCAGCAGCTTAGTAGCGGCGAGCTCCTACAATGAGCAGTTCTTC
TRBV27	.	TRBJ1-5	.	CASSLSNSNQPQHF	TGTGCCAGCAGTTTATCCAATTCAAATCAGCCCCAGCATTTT
TRBV6-1	.	TRBJ1-5	.	CASSERPDTSNQPQHF	TGTGCCAGCAGTGAACGACCCGACACATCTAATCAGCCCCAGCATTTT
TRBV30	.	TRBJ2-7	.	CAWTMGLRADSYEQYF	TGTGCCTGGACGATGGGATTGAGGGCCGACTCCTACGAGCAGTACTTC
TRBV27	.	TRBJ2-1	few	CASSPGGLREQFF	TGTGCCAGCAGTCCTGGGGGACTTAGGGAGCAGTTCTTC
TRBV19	.	TRBJ1-5	.	CASTPQGNQPQHF	TGTGCCAGTACCCCTCAGGGGAATCAGCCCCAGCATTTT
TRBV9	.	TRBJ2-3	.	CASSTQRAQNRDTQYF	TGTGCCAGCAGCACCCAGAGGGCCCAGAACCGAGATACGCAGTATTTT
TRBV5-6	.	TRBJ1-4	.	CASSLYDLSLEKLFF	TGTGCCAGCAGCTTGTACGACTTAAGCCTCGAAAAACTGTTTTTT
TRBV28	TRBD1	TRBJ2-3	few	CASSLGRDRGGDTQYF	TGTGCCAGCAGTTTAGGAAGGGACAGGGGGGGAGATACGCAGTATTTT
TRBV6-1	.	TRBJ1-3	.	CASSEWWGDGNTIYF	TGTGCCAGCAGTGAGTGGTGGGGAGATGGAAACACCATATATTTT
TRBV5-1	.	TRBJ2-1	.	CASSWDHAGQFF	TGCGCCAGCAGCTGGGATCACGCGGGGCAGTTCTTC
TRBV6-1	TRBD2	TRBJ2-7	.	CASSEPMTSGNYEQYF	TGTGCCAGCAGTGAACCAATGACTAGCGGAAACTACGAGCAGTACTTC
TRBV5-1	.	TRBJ2-1	.	CASTTATNSYNEQFF	TGCGCCAGCACGACGGCGACAAACTCCTACAATGAGCAGTTCTTC
TRBV15	.	TRBJ1-2	.	CATLDGRGGYTF	TGTGCCACCTTGGACGGGCGCGGGGGCTACACCTTC
TRBV27	.	TRBJ2-3	.	CASSSGVATDTQYF	TGTGCCAGCAGTTCGGGGGTAGCGACAGATACGCAGTATTTT
TRBV10-3	TRBD2	TRBJ2-1	.	CAIRRTSGTHNEQFF	TGTGCCATCAGACGGACTAGCGGGACTCACAATGAGCAGTTCTTC
TRBV9	.	TRBJ2-2	.	CASTVVDRVSPPGELFF	TGTGCCAGCACCGTCGTGGATCGGGTTTCCCCCCCCGGGGAGCTGTTTTTT
TRBV2	.	TRBJ1-1	.	CASIAQGDTEAFF	TGTGCCAGCATCGCCCAAGGAGACACTGAAGCTTTCTTT
TRBV30	.	TRBJ1-1	.	CAWSPGTSEAFF	TGTGCCTGGAGTCCTGGGACTTCTGAAGCTTTCTTT
TRBV27	.	TRBJ1-2	.	CASGPRNYGYTF	TGTGCCAGCGGTCCGAGGAACTATGGCTACACCTTC
TRBV6-2/TRBV6-3	.	TRBJ1-1	.	CASSYSSVTEAFF	TGTGCCAGCAGTTATTCTTCGGTTACTGAAGCTTTCTTT
TRBV6-5	.	TRBJ1-2	.	CASSRGGYGYTF	TGTGCCAGCAGCCGGGGGGGGTATGGCTACACCTTC
TRBV5-1	.	TRBJ2-1	few	CASSWAGYNEQFF	TGCGCCAGCAGCTGGGCGGGGTACAATGAGCAGTTCTTC
TRBV9	TRBD1	TRBJ1-2	.	CASSGTRDSYGYTF	TGTGCCAGCAGCGGTACCCGGGACAGCTATGGCTACACCTTC
TRBV28	.	TRBJ2-1	.	CASSGTPVYNEQFF	TGTGCCAGCAGTGGGACACCCGTATACAATGAGCAGTTCTTC
TRBV6-5	.	TRBJ1-3	.	CASSYSSNSGNTIYF	TGTGCCAGCAGTTACTCGAGCAACTCTGGAAACACCATATATTTT